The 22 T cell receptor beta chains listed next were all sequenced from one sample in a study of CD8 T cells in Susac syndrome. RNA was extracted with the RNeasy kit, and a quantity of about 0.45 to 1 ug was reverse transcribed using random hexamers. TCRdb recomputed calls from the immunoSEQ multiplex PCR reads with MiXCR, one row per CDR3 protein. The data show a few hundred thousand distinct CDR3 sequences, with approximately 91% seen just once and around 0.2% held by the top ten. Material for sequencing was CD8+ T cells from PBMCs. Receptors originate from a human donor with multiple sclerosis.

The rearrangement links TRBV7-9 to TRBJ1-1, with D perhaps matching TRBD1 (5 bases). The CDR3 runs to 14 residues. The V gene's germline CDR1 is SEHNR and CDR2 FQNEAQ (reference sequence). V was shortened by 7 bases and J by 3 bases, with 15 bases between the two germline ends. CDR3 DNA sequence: TGTGCCAGCATTCCCACGGGGGGGGACACTGAAGCTTTCTTT. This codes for CASIPTGGDTEAFF.

The CDR3 here is CASSYGLAEGYEQYF. DNA of the CDR3: TGTGCCAGCAGTTACGGGTTAGCGGAGGGCTACGAGCAGTACTTC. The chain couples TRBV6-2 or TRBV6-3 to TRBJ2-7; perhaps TRBD2 as D (6 bases). CDR1 and CDR2 from the germline V gene are MNHEY and SVGEGT. The CDR3 consists of 15 residues. V gave up 2 bases and J gave up 3 bases, with 14 bases separating them.

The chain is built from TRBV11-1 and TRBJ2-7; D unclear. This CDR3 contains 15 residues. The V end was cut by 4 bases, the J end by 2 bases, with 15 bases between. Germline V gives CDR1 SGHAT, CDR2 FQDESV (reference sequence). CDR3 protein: CASSSPVDGTYEQYF. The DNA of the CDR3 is TGTGCCAGCAGCTCCCCCGTCGATGGGACCTACGAGCAGTACTTC.

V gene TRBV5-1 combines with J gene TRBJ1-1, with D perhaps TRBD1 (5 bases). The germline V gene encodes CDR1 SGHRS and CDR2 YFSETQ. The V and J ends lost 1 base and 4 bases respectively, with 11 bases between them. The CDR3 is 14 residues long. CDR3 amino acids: CASSLMGGGTEAFF. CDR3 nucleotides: TGCGCCAGCAGCTTGATGGGGGGTGGCACTGAAGCTTTCTTT.

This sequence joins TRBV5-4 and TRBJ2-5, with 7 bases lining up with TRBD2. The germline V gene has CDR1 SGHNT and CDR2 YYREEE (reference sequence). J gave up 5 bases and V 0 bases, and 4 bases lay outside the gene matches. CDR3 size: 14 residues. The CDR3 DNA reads TGTGCCAGCAGCTTGGGCAGGGACTACGAGACCCAGTACTTC. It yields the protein CASSLGRDYETQYF.

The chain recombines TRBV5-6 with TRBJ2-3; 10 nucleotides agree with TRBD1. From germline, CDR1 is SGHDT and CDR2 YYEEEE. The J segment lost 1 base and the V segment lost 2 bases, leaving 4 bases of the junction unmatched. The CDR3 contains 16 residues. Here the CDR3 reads CASSFDRGLGTDTQYF. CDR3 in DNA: TGTGCCAGCAGCTTCGACAGGGGGCTAGGCACAGATACGCAGTATTTT. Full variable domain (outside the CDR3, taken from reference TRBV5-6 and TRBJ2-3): DAGVTQSPTHLIKTRGQQVTLRCSPKSGHDTVSWYQQALGQGPQFIFQYYEEEERQRGNFPDRFSGHQFPNYSSELNVNALLLGDSALYLCASSFDRGLGTDTQYFGPGTRLTVL.

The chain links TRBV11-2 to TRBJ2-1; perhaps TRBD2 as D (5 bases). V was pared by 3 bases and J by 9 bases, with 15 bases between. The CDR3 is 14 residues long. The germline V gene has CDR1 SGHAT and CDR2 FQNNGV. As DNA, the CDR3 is TGTGCCAGCAGCTTTGAGGGATCGAATCCTGAGCAGTTCTTC. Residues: CASSFEGSNPEQFF.

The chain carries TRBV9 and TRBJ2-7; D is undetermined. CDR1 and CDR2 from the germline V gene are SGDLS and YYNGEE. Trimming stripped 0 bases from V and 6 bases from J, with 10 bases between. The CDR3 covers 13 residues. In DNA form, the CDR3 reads TGTGCCAGCAGCGTAGAAGGGTACGGCGAGCAGTACTTC. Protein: CASSVEGYGEQYF.

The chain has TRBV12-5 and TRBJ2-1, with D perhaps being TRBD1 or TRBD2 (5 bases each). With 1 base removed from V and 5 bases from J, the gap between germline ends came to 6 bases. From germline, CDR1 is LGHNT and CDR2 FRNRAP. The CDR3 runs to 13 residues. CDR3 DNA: TGTGCTAGTGGTTTGGGGGGACACAATGAGCAGTTCTTC. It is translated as CASGLGGHNEQFF.

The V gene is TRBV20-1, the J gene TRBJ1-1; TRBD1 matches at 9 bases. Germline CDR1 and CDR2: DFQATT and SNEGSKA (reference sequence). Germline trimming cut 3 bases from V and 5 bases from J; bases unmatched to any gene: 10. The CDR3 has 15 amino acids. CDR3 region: CSARPSGQGWTEAFF. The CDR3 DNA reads TGCAGTGCTAGGCCCTCGGGACAGGGTTGGACTGAAGCTTTCTTT.

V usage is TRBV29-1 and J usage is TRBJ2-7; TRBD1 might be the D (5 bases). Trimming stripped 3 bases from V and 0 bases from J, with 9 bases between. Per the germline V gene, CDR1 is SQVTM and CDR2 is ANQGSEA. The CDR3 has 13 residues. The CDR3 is CSVELQDSYEQYF. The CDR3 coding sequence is TGCAGCGTTGAGTTACAGGACTCCTACGAGCAGTACTTC.

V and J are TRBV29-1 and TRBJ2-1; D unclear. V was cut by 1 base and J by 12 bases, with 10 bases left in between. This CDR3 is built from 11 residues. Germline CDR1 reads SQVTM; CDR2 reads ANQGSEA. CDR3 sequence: CSVEGAGGQFF. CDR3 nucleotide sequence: TGCAGCGTTGAAGGGGCCGGTGGGCAGTTCTTC.

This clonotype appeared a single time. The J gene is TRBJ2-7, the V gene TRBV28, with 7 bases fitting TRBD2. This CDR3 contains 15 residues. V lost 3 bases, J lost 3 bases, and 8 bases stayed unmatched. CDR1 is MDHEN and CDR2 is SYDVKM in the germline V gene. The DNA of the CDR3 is TGTGCCAGCAGTTTCTGGATTAGCGGGTACTACGAGCAGTACTTC. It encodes CASSFWISGYYEQYF.

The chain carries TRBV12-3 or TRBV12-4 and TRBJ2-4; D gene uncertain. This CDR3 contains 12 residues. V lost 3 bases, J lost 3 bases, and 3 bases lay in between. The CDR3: CASSLNKNIQYF. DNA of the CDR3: TGTGCCAGCAGTTTGAACAAAAACATTCAGTACTTC.

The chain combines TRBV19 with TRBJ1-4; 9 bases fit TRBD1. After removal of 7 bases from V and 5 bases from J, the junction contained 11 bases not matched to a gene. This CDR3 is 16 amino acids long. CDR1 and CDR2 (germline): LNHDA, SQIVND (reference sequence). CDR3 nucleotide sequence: TGTGCCAGTACTCACCATTGGGACAGGGACAATGAAAAACTGTTTTTT. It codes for CASTHHWDRDNEKLFF.

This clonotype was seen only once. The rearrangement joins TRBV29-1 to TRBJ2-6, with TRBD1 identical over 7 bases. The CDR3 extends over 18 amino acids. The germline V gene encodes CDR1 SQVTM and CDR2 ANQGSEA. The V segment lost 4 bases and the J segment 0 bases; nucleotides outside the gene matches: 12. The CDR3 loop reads CSVGPETGSYSGANVLTF. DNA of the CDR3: TGCAGCGTTGGCCCCGAGACAGGGAGCTACTCTGGGGCCAACGTCCTGACTTTC.

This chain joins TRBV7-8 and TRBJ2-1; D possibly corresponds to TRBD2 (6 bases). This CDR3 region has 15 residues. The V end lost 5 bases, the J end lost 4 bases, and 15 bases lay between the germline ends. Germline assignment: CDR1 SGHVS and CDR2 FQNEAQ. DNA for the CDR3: TGTGCCAGCAGCACTAGGGGAGGACTGTACAATGAGCAGTTCTTC. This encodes CASSTRGGLYNEQFF.

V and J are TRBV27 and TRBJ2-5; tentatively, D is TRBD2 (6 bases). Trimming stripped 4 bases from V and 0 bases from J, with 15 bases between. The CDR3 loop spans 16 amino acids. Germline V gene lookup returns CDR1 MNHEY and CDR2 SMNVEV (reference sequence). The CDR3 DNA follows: TGTGCCAGCAGTTCGGGCGCGGGGTCCTACCAAGAGACCCAGTACTTC. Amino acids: CASSSGAGSYQETQYF.

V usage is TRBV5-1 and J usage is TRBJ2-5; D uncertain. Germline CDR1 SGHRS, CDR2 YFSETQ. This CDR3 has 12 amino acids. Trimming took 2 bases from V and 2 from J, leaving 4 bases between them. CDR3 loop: CASSLRQETQYF. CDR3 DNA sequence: TGCGCCAGCAGCTTACGGCAAGAGACCCAGTACTTC.

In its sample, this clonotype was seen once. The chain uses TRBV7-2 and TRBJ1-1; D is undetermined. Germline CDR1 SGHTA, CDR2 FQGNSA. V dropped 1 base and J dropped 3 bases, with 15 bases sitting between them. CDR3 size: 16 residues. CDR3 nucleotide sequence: TGTGCCAGCAGCTTAGTGGCTTTAAAGGCCTACACTGAAGCTTTCTTT. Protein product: CASSLVALKAYTEAFF.

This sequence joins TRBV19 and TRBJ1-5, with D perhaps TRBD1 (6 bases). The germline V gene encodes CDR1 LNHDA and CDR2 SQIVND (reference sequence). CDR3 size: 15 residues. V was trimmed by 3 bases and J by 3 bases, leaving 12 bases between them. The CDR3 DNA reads TGTGCCAGTAGTATCCGGACAGCTTTCAATCAGCCCCAGCATTTT. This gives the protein CASSIRTAFNQPQHF.

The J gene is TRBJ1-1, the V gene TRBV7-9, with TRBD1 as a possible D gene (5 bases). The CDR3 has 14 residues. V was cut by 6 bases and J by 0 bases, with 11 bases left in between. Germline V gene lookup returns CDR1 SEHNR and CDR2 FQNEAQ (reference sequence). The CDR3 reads CASSLAGLNTEAFF. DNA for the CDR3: TGTGCCAGCAGTTTGGCAGGGTTGAACACTGAAGCTTTCTTT.